These T cell receptor beta chains were read from a single sample in a study of T cell responses to AZD1222 COVID-19 vaccine. This table comes from immunoSEQ multiplex PCR, and its TCRdb copy is limited to in-frame clones, with some not included. There are some 120,000 clones in the sample; 85% to 90% occur only once, and 11% lies in the top ten. The material was peripheral blood, obtained on day 0 of MenACWY control vaccination. The receptors were sampled from an adult in good health. Each CDR3 is given with its conserved first and last residue.

TRBV5-1	TRBJ2-7	CASSLEPLAGGPPEQYF
TRBV6-6	TRBJ1-4	CASRPQGAEKLFF
TRBV9	TRBJ1-2	CASSVAQGPRSNYGYTF
TRBV7-2	TRBJ2-7	CASSLQVTSGYEQYF
TRBV19	TRBJ1-1	CASKAQGAMNTEAFF
TRBV9	TRBJ2-1	CASSVGGDSYNEQFF
TRBV5-1	TRBJ2-1	CASSLVGSGNEQFF
TRBV3-1/TRBV3-2	TRBJ2-2	CASSQDSGGDGELFF
TRBV30	TRBJ2-5	CAWSVLGGETQYF
TRBV12-3/TRBV12-4	TRBJ2-3	CASSPTTDTQYF
TRBV5-8	TRBJ1-2	CASSLTRTGGRFRYGYTF
TRBV5-1	TRBJ1-6	CASSSGPGEHSPLHF
TRBV9	TRBJ2-1	CASSVAGNNEQFF
TRBV11-2	TRBJ2-7	CASSLVSYEQYF
TRBV9	TRBJ2-1	CASSATSGSSYNEQFF
TRBV27	TRBJ2-1	CASSLSGAAMFNEQFF
TRBV25-1	TRBJ1-2	CATQQGANYGYTF
TRBV5-1	TRBJ1-4	CASSFLGATNEKLFF
TRBV5-1	TRBJ1-1	CASSGARGWNTEAFF
TRBV5-1	TRBJ2-1	CASSLAASSYNEQFF
TRBV13	TRBJ1-3	CASSWGSRNTIYF
TRBV7-2	TRBJ2-7	CASSSSGYSYEQYF
TRBV7-2	TRBJ1-1	CASSPRFGASGTEAFF
TRBV5-5	TRBJ2-4	CASSPLDRHQGGKNIQYF
TRBV23-1	TRBJ1-2	CASSHLDRDRDYGYTF
TRBV7-9	TRBJ1-5	CASSLGISGNLNQPQHF
TRBV30	TRBJ1-1	CAWSDSRPEAFF
TRBV5-4	TRBJ1-1	CASRGGPGMNTEAFF